A selection of T cell receptor beta chains follows, all from one sample in a study of blood T cell repertoires in COVID-19. The protocol was immunoSEQ multiplex PCR, while the TCRdb copy is restricted to in-frame clones and leaves out a portion. Here the sample spans some 270,000 clones, 70% to 90% being singletons. The sample comprised PBMCs or T cells enriched from blood (not recorded which). The receptor source for this set is a woman aged 45-65 years who had been exposed to COVID-19. The CDR3 runs from the conserved cysteine through the conserved F or W. Each record gives: V gene, J gene, D gene, CDR3 protein. D genes are given only for firm matches.

v_gene: TRBV5-1
j_gene: TRBJ2-3
d_gene: TRBD2
CDR3aa: CASALAGSDTQYF

v_gene: TRBV27
j_gene: TRBJ2-7
d_gene: .
CDR3aa: CASSVRQWTYEQYF

v_gene: TRBV29-1
j_gene: TRBJ1-2
d_gene: .
CDR3aa: CSVDRGEGGYTF

v_gene: TRBV4-3
j_gene: TRBJ1-2
d_gene: .
CDR3aa: CASSQDSRDNYGYTF

v_gene: TRBV28
j_gene: TRBJ1-1
d_gene: TRBD1
CDR3aa: CASSFPRGTGRRGSEAFF

v_gene: TRBV6-5
j_gene: TRBJ2-1
d_gene: TRBD1
CDR3aa: CASNHRGGHEQFF

v_gene: TRBV30
j_gene: TRBJ1-3
d_gene: TRBD1
CDR3aa: CAWSVLGTAENTIYF

v_gene: TRBV19
j_gene: TRBJ2-1
d_gene: TRBD2
CDR3aa: CASSIPGRGGPYNEQFF

v_gene: TRBV18
j_gene: TRBJ1-1
d_gene: TRBD1
CDR3aa: CASSPKRDSEAFF

v_gene: TRBV10-3
j_gene: TRBJ2-7
d_gene: .
CDR3aa: CAIAGGSYEQYF

v_gene: TRBV27
j_gene: TRBJ2-2
d_gene: .
CDR3aa: CASSLEPGATGELFF